What follows describes a single TCR beta chain. The antigen is unknown. This record belongs to a study of cytomegalovirus exposure and HLA in healthy donors. Overall study findings and caveats: When a later analysis compared HLA-associated TCR beta chains with equally common others, the HLA-associated chains turned out to be more clonally expanded and to have lower generation probabilities.

PCR amplification relied on 60 Vbeta primers (plus 13 Jbeta primers). Repertoires were generated with immunoSEQ multiplex PCR, while TCRdb's copy carries only in-frame clones and drops some. Of some 200,000 clones listed, approximately 80% are singletons. Trimming took 7 bases from V and 4 from J, leaving 13 bases between them. The CDR3 extends over 12 amino acids. Per germline, CDR1 SQVTM and CDR2 ANQGSEA. This rearrangement joins TRBV29-1 to TRBJ1-1; D is perhaps TRBD1 (5 bases). This clonotype was sampled from a girl aged 10 to 17 in good health and CMV-seronegative. Sequences were obtained from PBMCs. The CDR3 reads CSAWVQGTEAFF. The DNA of the CDR3 is TGCAGCGCCTGGGTCCAGGGCACTGAAGCTTTCTTT.